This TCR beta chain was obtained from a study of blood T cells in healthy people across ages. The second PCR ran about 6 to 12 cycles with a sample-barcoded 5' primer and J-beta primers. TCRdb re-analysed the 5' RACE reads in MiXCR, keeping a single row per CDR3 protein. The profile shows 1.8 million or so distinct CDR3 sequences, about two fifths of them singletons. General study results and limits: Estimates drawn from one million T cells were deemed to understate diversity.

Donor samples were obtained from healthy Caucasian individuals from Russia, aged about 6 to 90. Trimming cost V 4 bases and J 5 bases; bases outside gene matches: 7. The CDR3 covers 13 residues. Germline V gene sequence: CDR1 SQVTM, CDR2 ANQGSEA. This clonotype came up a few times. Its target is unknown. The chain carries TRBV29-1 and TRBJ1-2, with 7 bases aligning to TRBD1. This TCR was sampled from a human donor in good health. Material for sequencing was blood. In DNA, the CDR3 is TGCAGCGTTGCCCTCAGGGGGAGGTATGGCTACACCTTC. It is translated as CSVALRGRYGYTF.